This T cell receptor beta chain was found in a study of shared clonotypes between healthy human individuals. An even split of each subset's genomic DNA across several immunoSEQ plates was performed. Profiling relied on immunoSEQ multiplex PCR, and the TCRdb table lists in-frame clones only, not all of them. The repertoire consists of about half a million clones, with about 78% occurring once and the leading ten covering approximately 12%. The CDR3 spans 15 residues. The germline V gene has CDR1 SGHAT and CDR2 FQNNGV. Trimming took off 6 bases at V and 2 bases at J, with 17 bases between the two ends.

The TCR comes from a woman in her thirties or forties in good health. Some clones in this sample may be carry-over from other donors' samples. Sequencing used PBMCs. V usage is TRBV11-2 and J usage is TRBJ2-7; tentatively, D is TRBD2 (6 bases). CDR3: CASSPQSGGAYEQYF. The CDR3, as DNA: TGTGCCAGCAGTCCCCAGAGCGGAGGGGCCTACGAGCAGTACTTC.